A selection of T cell receptor beta chains follows, all from one sample in a study of shared clonotypes between healthy human individuals. The data were produced by immunoSEQ multiplex PCR, yet TCRdb's version contains in-frame clones alone and is incomplete. The sample contains 400,000 to 550,000 clones, roughly 85% of which appear only once. The sequenced sample was PBMCs. The receptor set was obtained from a woman in her thirties or forties in good health. Some clones in this sample may be carry-over from other donors' samples. Each CDR3 is given with its conserved first and last residue.

v_call: TRBV7-9; cdr3_aa: CASSSSGPGYEQYF
v_call: TRBV28; cdr3_aa: CASSLPQAAPDTQYF
v_call: TRBV10-3; cdr3_aa: CAISEGTGDSYEQYF
v_call: TRBV7-6; cdr3_aa: CASSSAEGTAFGQYF
v_call: TRBV5-1; cdr3_aa: CASSPGLAETQYF
v_call: TRBV10-2; cdr3_aa: CASSGFSYEQYF
v_call: TRBV5-6; cdr3_aa: CASSQTGANTEAFF
v_call: TRBV5-1; cdr3_aa: CASSFRGGTNEKLFF
v_call: TRBV7-9; cdr3_aa: CASSLGAGDPNYGYTF
v_call: TRBV7-3; cdr3_aa: CASSFRTSGRNEQFF
v_call: TRBV27; cdr3_aa: CASSLGTRQETQYF
v_call: TRBV7-8; cdr3_aa: CASSLGGDVYEQYF
v_call: TRBV19; cdr3_aa: CASRGDLSEQYF
v_call: TRBV5-1; cdr3_aa: CASSLAPGARGKLFF
v_call: TRBV5-1; cdr3_aa: CASSFRDGTYEQYF
v_call: TRBV6-6; cdr3_aa: CASSYGTLSYEQYF
v_call: TRBV5-6; cdr3_aa: CASSLRDRNSPLHF
v_call: TRBV7-2; cdr3_aa: CASSLMGGRGTEAFF
v_call: TRBV5-1; cdr3_aa: CASSFAGDAYNEQFF
v_call: TRBV28; cdr3_aa: CASSQTGTGDNEQFF
v_call: TRBV29-1; cdr3_aa: CSVETTGNYGYTF
v_call: TRBV10-1; cdr3_aa: CASSPDRPYEQYF
v_call: TRBV15; cdr3_aa: CATSRSLAGAGETQYF
v_call: TRBV5-1; cdr3_aa: CASSLTPGLGIEAFF
v_call: TRBV4-1; cdr3_aa: CASSQAEMNTEAFF
v_call: TRBV18; cdr3_aa: CASSVGRLLGGYTF
v_call: TRBV5-1; cdr3_aa: CASSNQQETQYF
v_call: TRBV27; cdr3_aa: CASSLTGVNTEAFF
v_call: TRBV5-5; cdr3_aa: CASSYGYTGELFF
v_call: TRBV5-6; cdr3_aa: CASSGDSRGYNEQFF
v_call: TRBV11-2; cdr3_aa: CASSLDLDRARSGYTF
v_call: TRBV5-1; cdr3_aa: CASSFETGGTDTQYF
v_call: TRBV27; cdr3_aa: CASSSNYRTGGNEQYF
v_call: TRBV5-1; cdr3_aa: CASSLGMATDTQYF
v_call: TRBV11-2; cdr3_aa: CASSLGRWYYEQYF
v_call: TRBV19; cdr3_aa: CATKGQDGSYTF
v_call: TRBV2; cdr3_aa: CASRGAAYEQYF
v_call: TRBV4-3; cdr3_aa: CASSQGVGWGSTEAFF